A selection of T cell receptor beta chains follows, all from one sample in a study of multiple sclerosis patients with progressive multifocal leukoencephalopathy. The protocol was immunoSEQ multiplex PCR, while the TCRdb copy is restricted to in-frame clones and leaves out a portion. The sample has under 40,000 clones; 80% to 95% are singletons. The sequenced sample was PBMCs. Receptors originate from a young man with multiple sclerosis. Both conserved end residues are part of each CDR3. D genes are given only for firm matches. Expanded clones are given a class, and other clones once, few, many or no size at all.

j_call v_call d_call clone_size cdr3_nt cdr3_aa
TRBJ1-1 TRBV14 NA NA TGTGCCAGCAGCCTCTGGGGTTCGACTGAAGCTTTCTTT CASSLWGSTEAFF
TRBJ2-1 TRBV7-6 NA NA TGTGCCAGCAGCTCCAACAGGTTCCCCTACAATGAGCAGTTCTTC CASSSNRFPYNEQFF
TRBJ2-1 TRBV4-2 TRBD2 NA TGTGCCAGCAGCGAAATAGCGGGAGAAACCTACAATGAGCAGTTCTTC CASSEIAGETYNEQFF
TRBJ2-7 TRBV18 TRBD2 NA TGTGCCAGCTCACCCGGGACTAGCGGGAGTGAGGCCTACGAGCAGTACTTC CASSPGTSGSEAYEQYF
TRBJ2-2 TRBV2 NA NA TGTGCCAGCAGTGATGAGGCAGTCAACACCGGGGAGCTGTTTTTT CASSDEAVNTGELFF
TRBJ2-7 TRBV29-1 TRBD2 NA TGCAGCGTTGCGTCTTCGTACGGGGGGAACTCCTACGAGCAGTACTTC CSVASSYGGNSYEQYF
TRBJ2-5 TRBV15 NA NA TGTGCCACCAGCAGACAGGGTGGTTTTGAGACCCAGCACTTC CATSRQGGFETQHF
TRBJ2-5 TRBV7-9 TRBD2 NA TGTGCCAGCAGCCTAGCGGGAGAAGTAGAGACCCAGTACTTC CASSLAGEVETQYF
TRBJ2-7 TRBV6-4 TRBD2 NA TGTGCCAGCAGACGGTGGACTAGCGGGAGGTTTCGGGAGCAGTACTTC CASRRWTSGRFREQYF
TRBJ1-1 TRBV6-5 NA NA TGTGCCAGCAGTTACTCGGTGGGCGGGACGAACACTGAAGCTTTCTTT CASSYSVGGTNTEAFF
TRBJ2-3 TRBV7-8 NA NA TGTGCCAGCAGTAAAACTCAGGCCAGCACGTACACAGATACGCAGTATTTT CASSKTQASTYTDTQYF
TRBJ1-1 TRBV5-6 NA NA TGTGCCAGCAGCTTCCTTTTCCAACAGGGAAGGAACACTGAAGCTTTCTTT CASSFLFQQGRNTEAFF
TRBJ2-7 TRBV9 TRBD2 NA TGTGCCAGCAGCCCCGGGACTAGCGGGAGATACGAGCAGTACTTC CASSPGTSGRYEQYF
TRBJ1-5 TRBV11-2 NA NA TGTGCCAGCAGCTTAGCTCTGGGGAATCAGCCCCAGCATTTT CASSLALGNQPQHF
TRBJ1-1 TRBV6-5 TRBD1 once TGTGCCAGCAGAATTGACAGGGGGAGGACTGAAGCTTTCTTT CASRIDRGRTEAFF
TRBJ2-5 TRBV9 NA NA TGTGCCAGCAGCCCCCTCGATAGAGAGACCCAGTACTTC CASSPLDRETQYF
TRBJ2-2 TRBV5-5 TRBD1 NA TGTGCCAGCAGCTTGAGGGGGCCAGGATCGGACACCGGGGAGCTGTTTTTT CASSLRGPGSDTGELFF
TRBJ1-5 TRBV4-1 NA NA TGCGCCAGCAGCCAGGGGTTATCGGGGCTTCAGCCCCAGCATTTT CASSQGLSGLQPQHF
TRBJ2-2 TRBV18 TRBD1 once TGTGCCAGCTCACCGGGACAGGGAGACACCGGGGAGCTGTTTTTT CASSPGQGDTGELFF
TRBJ2-3 TRBV27 TRBD1 NA TGTGCCAGCAGTCCCCGGACAGGAAGGAGCACAGATACGCAGTATTTT CASSPRTGRSTDTQYF
TRBJ1-1 TRBV9 NA NA TGTGCCAGCAGCTACCTACTCGGGAACACTGAAGCTTTCTTT CASSYLLGNTEAFF
TRBJ2-3 TRBV7-2 NA NA TGTGCCAGCAGCTTACCGACAAGCACAGATACGCAGTATTTT CASSLPTSTDTQYF
TRBJ1-5 TRBV18 NA NA TGTGCCAGCTCGCCAGGGGCCCAGCCCCAGCATTTT CASSPGAQPQHF
TRBJ1-5 TRBV5-4 NA NA TGTGCCAGCAGCCGTACAGGTCATAATCAGCCCCAGCATTTT CASSRTGHNQPQHF
TRBJ1-2 TRBV14 NA NA TGTGCCAGCAGCCAAGTACTCCTAATGTTTATCTGTGGGGAGGACATAGTTGGCTATGGCTACACCTTC CASSQVLLMFICGEDIVGYGYTF
TRBJ1-2 TRBV7-8 TRBD1 NA TGTGCCAGCAGCCCCATGGGACAGGGGGCTCGGGGCTACACCTTC CASSPMGQGARGYTF
TRBJ2-3 TRBV27 NA few TGTGCCAGCAGCCGACTCTCTCCTTTGGGGGCAGATACGCAGTATTTT CASSRLSPLGADTQYF